These T cell receptor beta chains were read from a single sample in a study of T cells after yellow fever vaccination. One entry per CDR3 protein results from TCRdb running MiXCR on the 5' RACE reads. The sample yields more than 250,000 distinct CDR3 sequences, around 7.3% seen once. Specimen: PBMCs, collected roughly 45 days after the first yellow fever vaccination. These receptors originate from a young man who received the YFV17D yellow fever vaccine. Each CDR3 is given with its conserved first and last residue. The D gene is left open where the match is weak. Rows give clone size only sometimes, using once, few, many, or a class for an expanded clone.

V gene: TRBV29-1
J gene: TRBJ2-1
D gene: TRBD2
clone size: many
CDR3 protein: CSVVAGGSLEQFF
CDR3 DNA: TGCAGCGTTGTAGCGGGGGGCTCTCTGGAGCAGTTCTTC

V gene: TRBV5-1
J gene: TRBJ1-5
D gene: .
clone size: .
CDR3 protein: CASSLAGDDQPQHF
CDR3 DNA: TGCGCCAGCAGCCTAGCAGGGGACGATCAGCCCCAGCATTTT

V gene: TRBV6-4
J gene: TRBJ2-3
D gene: .
clone size: many
CDR3 protein: CASSERGSTDTQYF
CDR3 DNA: TGTGCCAGCAGTGAAAGAGGGAGCACAGATACGCAGTATTTT

V gene: TRBV6-1
J gene: TRBJ1-5
D gene: .
clone size: .
CDR3 protein: CASRGTGSPSNQPQHF
CDR3 DNA: TGTGCCAGCAGAGGTACCGGGTCCCCTAGCAATCAGCCCCAGCATTTT

V gene: TRBV3-1
J gene: TRBJ2-7
D gene: .
clone size: few
CDR3 protein: CASSRDGFSREQYF
CDR3 DNA: TGTGCCAGCAGCCGGGACGGATTTAGCCGAGAGCAGTACTTC

V gene: TRBV7-8
J gene: TRBJ2-5
D gene: TRBD2
clone size: few
CDR3 protein: CASSLASGGQETQYF
CDR3 DNA: TGTGCCAGCAGCTTGGCTAGCGGGGGCCAAGAGACCCAGTACTTC

V gene: TRBV4-1
J gene: TRBJ2-1
D gene: .
clone size: few
CDR3 protein: CASSLFSGINPAPSSYNEQFF
CDR3 DNA: TGCGCCAGCAGCCTCTTCTCGGGTATCAACCCCGCCCCGAGCTCCTACAATGAGCAGTTCTTC

V gene: TRBV3-1
J gene: TRBJ2-6
D gene: TRBD1
clone size: .
CDR3 protein: CASHPGGSGANVLTF
CDR3 DNA: TGTGCCAGCCATCCAGGGGGCTCTGGGGCCAACGTCCTGACTTTC

V gene: TRBV5-1
J gene: TRBJ2-4
D gene: TRBD2
clone size: .
CDR3 protein: CASSPREAWSSKNIQYF
CDR3 DNA: TGCGCCAGCAGCCCCCGGGAGGCCTGGTCTTCCAAAAACATTCAGTACTTC

V gene: TRBV12-3/TRBV12-4
J gene: TRBJ2-1
D gene: .
clone size: few
CDR3 protein: CASSHAPIYNQEGQFF
CDR3 DNA: TGTGCCAGCAGCCACGCCCCCATCTACAATCAAGAGGGGCAGTTCTTC

V gene: TRBV4-2
J gene: TRBJ2-3
D gene: TRBD1
clone size: few
CDR3 protein: CASSQVSGQGATDTQYF
CDR3 DNA: TGTGCCAGCAGCCAAGTGTCTGGGCAGGGGGCCACAGATACGCAGTATTTT

V gene: TRBV7-2
J gene: TRBJ2-3
D gene: .
clone size: .
CDR3 protein: CASSDTFLDTQYF
CDR3 DNA: TGTGCCAGCAGCGACACGTTTTTGGATACGCAGTATTTT

V gene: TRBV5-4
J gene: TRBJ1-2
D gene: .
clone size: few
CDR3 protein: CASSLGFAGGYGYTF
CDR3 DNA: TGTGCCAGCAGCCTCGGTTTCGCCGGCGGCTATGGCTACACCTTC

V gene: TRBV15
J gene: TRBJ2-5
D gene: .
clone size: .
CDR3 protein: CATSREGRGERQETQYF
CDR3 DNA: TGTGCCACCAGCAGAGAGGGGCGGGGAGAGCGCCAAGAGACCCAGTACTTC

V gene: TRBV7-2
J gene: TRBJ2-7
D gene: .
clone size: many
CDR3 protein: CASSLLNTVPSYEQYF
CDR3 DNA: TGTGCCAGCAGCTTACTTAACACAGTACCCTCCTACGAGCAGTACTTC

V gene: TRBV15
J gene: TRBJ2-4
D gene: .
clone size: few
CDR3 protein: CATSRDTTAKNIQYF
CDR3 DNA: TGTGCCACCAGCAGAGATACGACAGCTAAAAACATTCAGTACTTC

V gene: TRBV6-1
J gene: TRBJ1-2
D gene: .
clone size: few
CDR3 protein: CASRLEYGYTF
CDR3 DNA: TGTGCCAGCAGGCTGGAGTATGGCTACACCTTC

V gene: TRBV6-2/TRBV6-3
J gene: TRBJ1-2
D gene: .
clone size: few
CDR3 protein: CASGYSSGYTF
CDR3 DNA: TGTGCCAGCGGATACAGCTCTGGCTACACCTTC

V gene: TRBV9
J gene: TRBJ2-1
D gene: TRBD1
clone size: .
CDR3 protein: CASSVLDRANHNEQFF
CDR3 DNA: TGTGCCAGCAGCGTCCTCGACAGGGCGAATCACAATGAGCAGTTCTTC

V gene: TRBV12-3/TRBV12-4
J gene: TRBJ2-1
D gene: .
clone size: many
CDR3 protein: CASSLVHGNEQFF
CDR3 DNA: TGTGCCAGCAGTTTGGTTCACGGGAATGAGCAGTTCTTC

V gene: TRBV6-1
J gene: TRBJ2-5
D gene: .
clone size: few
CDR3 protein: CASSPVQGAPETQYF
CDR3 DNA: TGTGCCAGCAGCCCTGTCCAGGGAGCCCCCGAGACCCAGTACTTC

V gene: TRBV9
J gene: TRBJ1-2
D gene: TRBD1
clone size: few
CDR3 protein: CASSPGGQGGYGYTF
CDR3 DNA: TGTGCCAGCAGCCCCGGCGGACAGGGAGGCTATGGCTACACCTTC

V gene: TRBV14
J gene: TRBJ2-1
D gene: .
clone size: few
CDR3 protein: CASSQASEWGSSYNEQFF
CDR3 DNA: TGTGCCAGCAGCCAAGCATCCGAATGGGGAAGCTCCTACAATGAGCAGTTCTTC

V gene: TRBV7-8
J gene: TRBJ2-1
D gene: .
clone size: .
CDR3 protein: CASSFLGSRSSYNEQFF
CDR3 DNA: TGTGCCAGCAGCTTTCTCGGTAGCAGGTCCTCCTACAATGAGCAGTTCTTC

V gene: TRBV12-3/TRBV12-4
J gene: TRBJ1-1
D gene: .
clone size: few
CDR3 protein: CASIKYQGGTEAFF
CDR3 DNA: TGTGCCAGCATTAAATACCAAGGGGGCACTGAAGCTTTCTTT

V gene: TRBV24-1
J gene: TRBJ1-1
D gene: .
clone size: many
CDR3 protein: CALRGGTEAFF
CDR3 DNA: TGTGCTTTACGAGGGGGCACTGAAGCTTTCTTT

V gene: TRBV9
J gene: TRBJ2-3
D gene: .
clone size: .
CDR3 protein: CASSVEVGGLTDTQYF
CDR3 DNA: TGTGCCAGCAGCGTAGAGGTGGGGGGGCTAACAGATACGCAGTATTTT

V gene: TRBV2
J gene: TRBJ2-5
D gene: .
clone size: .
CDR3 protein: CASRADRETQYF
CDR3 DNA: TGTGCCAGCAGGGCGGACAGAGAGACCCAGTACTTC

V gene: TRBV7-9
J gene: TRBJ1-1
D gene: .
clone size: .
CDR3 protein: CASSLDGPEAFF
CDR3 DNA: TGTGCCAGCAGCTTAGATGGTCCCGAAGCTTTCTTT

V gene: TRBV5-1
J gene: TRBJ2-7
D gene: TRBD1
clone size: few
CDR3 protein: CASSLAFGQGREQYF
CDR3 DNA: TGCGCCAGCAGCTTGGCCTTCGGACAGGGAAGAGAGCAGTACTTC

V gene: TRBV11-2
J gene: TRBJ1-2
D gene: .
clone size: .
CDR3 protein: CASSLGVGGSGYGYTF
CDR3 DNA: TGTGCCAGCAGCTTAGGGGTGGGGGGCTCTGGCTATGGCTACACCTTC

V gene: TRBV5-4
J gene: TRBJ1-4
D gene: .
clone size: .
CDR3 protein: CASSLVPGPNEKLFF
CDR3 DNA: TGTGCCAGCAGCTTGGTACCAGGTCCTAATGAAAAACTGTTTTTT

V gene: TRBV7-2
J gene: TRBJ2-5
D gene: .
clone size: few
CDR3 protein: CASSSHRGAETQYF
CDR3 DNA: TGTGCCAGCAGCTCCCACCGGGGGGCGGAGACCCAGTACTTC

V gene: TRBV30
J gene: TRBJ2-7
D gene: TRBD1
clone size: .
CDR3 protein: CAWSPPGTVDYEQYF
CDR3 DNA: TGTGCCTGGAGTCCACCCGGGACAGTTGACTACGAGCAGTACTTC

V gene: TRBV28
J gene: TRBJ2-3
D gene: TRBD2
clone size: .
CDR3 protein: CASSLGTSGGRDTDTQYF
CDR3 DNA: TGTGCCAGCAGTCTTGGGACTAGCGGGGGCCGTGACACAGATACGCAGTATTTT

V gene: TRBV7-8
J gene: TRBJ1-2
D gene: .
clone size: few
CDR3 protein: CASSLNREGYTF
CDR3 DNA: TGTGCCAGCAGCTTAAACAGGGAAGGCTACACCTTC

V gene: TRBV4-3
J gene: TRBJ2-1
D gene: TRBD1
clone size: many
CDR3 protein: CASSLGGQFPYNEQFF
CDR3 DNA: TGCGCCAGCAGCCTTGGGGGACAGTTCCCCTACAATGAGCAGTTCTTC

V gene: TRBV7-8
J gene: TRBJ1-2
D gene: .
clone size: many
CDR3 protein: CASSLGDNYGYTF
CDR3 DNA: TGTGCCAGCAGCTTAGGAGATAACTATGGCTACACCTTC

V gene: TRBV12-3/TRBV12-4
J gene: TRBJ1-3
D gene: .
clone size: few
CDR3 protein: CASRWTKNSGNTIYF
CDR3 DNA: TGTGCCAGCAGGTGGACAAAGAACTCTGGAAACACCATATATTTT

V gene: TRBV20-1
J gene: TRBJ2-3
D gene: .
clone size: many
CDR3 protein: CSARDPRSTDTQYF
CDR3 DNA: TGCAGTGCTAGAGATCCGCGTAGCACAGATACGCAGTATTTT

V gene: TRBV20-1
J gene: TRBJ1-4
D gene: .
clone size: many
CDR3 protein: CSARIDGATNEKLFF
CDR3 DNA: TGCAGTGCTAGGATCGACGGCGCAACTAATGAAAAACTGTTTTTT

V gene: TRBV11-2
J gene: TRBJ2-1
D gene: .
clone size: few
CDR3 protein: CASSFLAKVNEQFF
CDR3 DNA: TGTGCCAGCAGCTTCCTCGCTAAGGTCAATGAGCAGTTCTTC

V gene: TRBV28
J gene: TRBJ2-2
D gene: .
clone size: .
CDR3 protein: CASDSTGELFF
CDR3 DNA: TGTGCCAGTGATAGTACCGGGGAGCTGTTTTTT

V gene: TRBV29-1
J gene: TRBJ2-3
D gene: .
clone size: many
CDR3 protein: CSARDIDTQYF
CDR3 DNA: TGCAGCGCGCGGGACATTGATACGCAGTATTTT

V gene: TRBV7-2
J gene: TRBJ2-7
D gene: .
clone size: many
CDR3 protein: CASKLSRGSLYEQYF
CDR3 DNA: TGTGCCAGCAAGCTTAGCAGGGGATCCCTCTACGAGCAGTACTTC